The 27 T cell receptor beta chains below come from one sample, sequenced in a study of blood T cell repertoires in COVID-19. The method was immunoSEQ multiplex PCR; TCRdb's version includes in-frame clones alone and lacks a portion of them. The data show under 200,000 clones, 60% to 85% seen once. Input material: peripheral blood. The receptors shown here come from an older woman with COVID-19, enrolled during active disease.

The rearrangement links TRBV10-2 to TRBJ2-6; 11 bases line up with TRBD2. Trimming cost V 2 bases and J 0 bases; bases outside gene matches: 0. Germline CDR1 reads WSHSY; CDR2 reads SAAADI. CDR3 length equals 17 residues. This chain's CDR3 is CASSEGTSGSGANVLTF. CDR3 nucleotides: TGCGCCAGCAGTGAGGGGACTAGCGGCTCTGGGGCCAACGTCCTGACTTTC.

The chain joins TRBV14 to TRBJ2-3; a weak D match, TRBD2 (6 bases). Germline loops: CDR1 SGHDN, CDR2 FVKESK. The CDR3 contains 16 residues. Deletions cut 1 base from V and 0 bases from J, with 11 bases between. The CDR3 spells CASSQARDWSTDTQYF. In DNA form, the CDR3 reads TGTGCCAGCAGCCAAGCCAGGGACTGGAGCACAGATACGCAGTATTTT.

This clone was recorded many times. The chain couples TRBV6-5 to TRBJ1-6; D is possibly TRBD1 (6 bases). Trimming pared 7 bases from V and 9 bases from J, leaving 16 bases between. CDR3 length equals 14 residues. Germline V gene lookup returns CDR1 MNHEY and CDR2 SVGAGI. CDR3 amino acids: CASIRQAYSSPLHF. The CDR3 DNA is TGTGCCAGCATTAGACAGGCTTACTCTTCACCCCTCCACTTT.

The chain carries TRBV28 and TRBJ2-7, with D maybe TRBD1 (7 bases). The CDR3 is 16 residues long. Per the germline V gene, CDR1 is MDHEN and CDR2 is SYDVKM. V lost 8 bases and J lost 1, with 21 bases in between. DNA of the CDR3: TGTGCCAGCGGGACAGATAAACTCGGAGGGTCCTACGAGCAGTACTTC. Protein sequence: CASGTDKLGGSYEQYF.

This clone was counted at least ten times. The chain uses TRBV5-4 and TRBJ1-1; D unresolved. The germline CDR1 and CDR2 sequences are SGHNT and YYREEE (reference sequence). The length of the CDR3 is 13 residues. The V and J ends lost 5 bases and 4 bases respectively, with 12 bases between them. The CDR3 DNA reads as TGTGCCAGCAGTGCACGGGGATTCACTGAAGCTTTCTTT. As protein: CASSARGFTEAFF.

The rearrangement joins TRBV15 to TRBJ1-5; 9 bases are a match to TRBD1. V lost 3 bases to trimming and J lost 5 bases; unmatched junction nucleotides: 2. This CDR3 is built from 14 residues. The germline CDR1 and CDR2 sequences are LNHNV and YYDKDF (reference sequence). Here the CDR3 DNA reads TGTGCCACCAGCAGGCGACAGGGGGATCAGCCCCAGCATTTT. Protein: CATSRRQGDQPQHF.

This chain joins TRBV24-1 and TRBJ1-5, with 7 bases that match TRBD1. Losses at the gene ends were 10 bases for V and 4 bases for J; bases not matched to a gene: 9. Germline CDR1 and CDR2: KGHDR and SFDVKD. The CDR3 has 14 amino acids. CDR3 nucleotide sequence: TGTGCCACTCATGAGGGACAGCCAAATCAGCCCCAGCATTTT. Protein: CATHEGQPNQPQHF.

This clone showed up just once. The chain has TRBV6-5 and TRBJ1-1; TRBD1 might be the D (6 bases). Trimming removed 2 bases at V and 0 bases at J, with 10 bases between. The CDR3 length is 15 residues. Per the germline V gene, CDR1 is MNHEY and CDR2 is SVGAGI. The CDR3 region has the DNA TGTGCCAGCAGTTACCTGACAGGCATGAACACTGAAGCTTTCTTT. This translates into CASSYLTGMNTEAFF.

The chain is built from TRBV30 and TRBJ2-3; 16 bases fit TRBD2. J gave up 5 bases and V 3 bases, and 8 bases lay outside the gene matches. Germline lookup yields CDR1 GTSNPN and CDR2 SVGIG (reference sequence). This CDR3 contains 17 residues. The CDR3 loop reads CAWSSGTSGRGRDTQYF. The CDR3 bases are TGTGCCTGGAGCTCGGGGACTAGCGGGAGGGGGAGAGATACGCAGTATTTT.

The chain uses TRBV5-1 and TRBJ2-3; no reliable D call. CDR1 is SGHRS, CDR2 YFSETQ, per germline. V was pared by 3 bases and J by 1 base, with 9 bases between. The CDR3 sequence is 14 residues long. CDR3 protein: CASSSGVGTDTQYF. DNA for the CDR3: TGCGCCAGCAGCTCCGGAGTTGGCACAGATACGCAGTATTTT.

This sequence joins TRBV5-1 and TRBJ2-7; D gene ambiguous. Trimming removed 0 bases from V and 4 bases from J, with 8 bases in between. CDR3 length: 13 residues. Germline V gene sequence: CDR1 SGHRS, CDR2 YFSETQ. The CDR3 nucleotides read TGCGCCAGCAGCTTGGACAGAGCTTACGAGCAGTACTTC. It translates to CASSLDRAYEQYF.

The chain links TRBV5-1 to TRBJ1-2; 9 nucleotides line up with TRBD1. The length of the CDR3 is 15 residues. Looked up from germline, CDR1 is SGHRS and CDR2 is YFSETQ. V was pared by 6 bases and J by 7 bases, with 13 bases of the junction left unmatched. Written as DNA, the CDR3 is TGCGCCAGCACGCCTAGTGCGGGACAGGGACGTGGCTACACCTTC. The encoded protein is CASTPSAGQGRGYTF.

This clone was counted a few times. This sequence joins TRBV4-2 and TRBJ2-7, with a tentative D call TRBD1 (5 bases). The CDR3 is 13 amino acids. From germline, CDR1 is LGHNA and CDR2 YNFKEQ. V lost 0 bases and J 7 bases, leaving 10 bases between the germline ends. CDR3 in amino acids: CASSQDPRTEQYF. In nucleotides, the CDR3 is TGTGCCAGCAGCCAAGATCCAAGGACAGAGCAGTACTTC.

The V gene is TRBV5-1, the J gene TRBJ1-2; D ambiguous. CDR3 size: 14 residues. The V end was cut by 4 bases, the J end by 7 bases, with 17 bases between. Germline assignment: CDR1 SGHRS and CDR2 YFSETQ. CDR3 sequence: CASSASRRGGGYTF. The DNA of the CDR3 is TGCGCCAGCAGCGCATCTAGACGGGGAGGTGGCTACACCTTC.

This rearrangement joins TRBV15 to TRBJ2-1; TRBD2 agrees at 11 bases. The CDR3 covers 18 residues. Germline V gives CDR1 LNHNV, CDR2 YYDKDF (reference sequence). After removal of 0 bases from V and 4 bases from J, the junction contained 8 bases not matched to a gene. The CDR3 loop reads CATSRDHPTSGVYNEQFF. The CDR3 DNA sequence: TGTGCCACCAGCAGAGATCACCCGACTAGCGGGGTTTACAATGAGCAGTTCTTC. The whole variable domain, filled in from reference TRBV15 and TRBJ2-1, reads DAMVIQNPRYQVTQFGKPVTLSCSQTLNHNVMYWYQQKSSQAPKLLFHYYDKDFNNEADTPDNFQSRRPNTSFCFLDIRSPGLGDTAMYLCATSRDHPTSGVYNEQFFGPGTRLTVL.

This clone was counted a single time. The genes are TRBV9 and TRBJ2-7, with D possibly TRBD2 on 7 matching bases. The CDR3 length is 19 residues. Germline V gene lookup returns CDR1 SGDLS and CDR2 YYNGEE. V was cut by 0 bases and J by 0 bases, with 22 bases left in between. This chain's CDR3 is CASSVVFGGRPGHSYEQYV. Here the CDR3 DNA reads TGTGCCAGCAGCGTAGTTTTCGGGGGGCGACCGGGACACTCCTACGAGCAGTACGTC.

The chain employs TRBV7-2 and TRBJ1-6; possibly TRBD1 for D (5 bases). Trimming took off 0 bases at V and 0 bases at J, with 18 bases between the two ends. CDR3 length: 20 residues. CDR1 and CDR2 (germline): SGHTA, FQGNSA. In DNA, the CDR3 is TGTGCCAGCAGCTTAGCCCGTATGGGAGGGGTCGGCTCCTATAATTCACCCCTCCACTTT. Translating it yields CASSLARMGGVGSYNSPLHF.

The chain recombines TRBV18 with TRBJ1-6, with 9 positions matching TRBD1. Germline trimming cut 4 bases from V and 6 bases from J; bases unmatched to any gene: 1. Germline V gives CDR1 KGHSH, CDR2 LQKENI. CDR3 length: 14 amino acids. CDR3: CASSRDRVNSPLHF. The DNA of the CDR3 is TGTGCCAGCTCACGGGACAGGGTTAATTCACCCCTCCACTTT.

CDR3: CAFGQGLMIDEQFF. The CDR3 nucleotides read TGTGCCTTCGGACAGGGGTTAATGATTGATGAGCAGTTCTTC. The chain uses TRBV30 and TRBJ2-1, with 9 bases lining up with TRBD1. CDR3 length: 14 amino acids. V dropped 7 bases and J dropped 8; count of bases not matched to a gene: 12. Germline CDR1 GTSNPN, CDR2 SVGIG (reference sequence).

The V gene is TRBV7-2, the J gene TRBJ2-7; TRBD1 might be the D (5 bases). This CDR3 spans 15 amino acids. V lost 1 base to trimming and J lost 4 bases, with 14 bases between them. Germline CDR1 SGHTA, CDR2 FQGNSA. The CDR3 loop is CASSLVRQGGYEQYF. The CDR3 region has the DNA TGTGCCAGCAGCTTAGTACGGCAGGGTGGGTACGAGCAGTACTTC.

V is TRBV27 and J is TRBJ2-3; 9 bases are shared with TRBD1. This CDR3 region has 14 residues. The V gene's germline CDR1 is MNHEY and CDR2 SMNVEV (reference sequence). Losses at the gene ends were 6 bases for V and 8 bases for J; bases not matched to a gene: 9. The CDR3 region is CASRPGQGQGTQYF. The CDR3 bases are TGTGCCAGCAGGCCGGGACAGGGTCAGGGTACGCAGTATTTT.

The chain carries TRBV11-3 and TRBJ2-1; 9 bases match TRBD1. The germline CDR1 and CDR2 sequences are SGHNT and YENEEA. J gave up 2 bases and V 2 bases, and 10 bases lay outside the gene matches. The CDR3 consists of 18 residues. The CDR3 coding sequence is TGTGCCAGCAGCTTAAGACAGGGGGGCTTAGGAACCTACAATGAGCAGTTCTTC. Protein: CASSLRQGGLGTYNEQFF.

The chain carries TRBV7-2 and TRBJ2-7; 8 nucleotides align to TRBD2. From germline, CDR1 is SGHTA and CDR2 FQGNSA. V lost 2 bases, J lost 2 bases, and 5 bases stayed unmatched. This CDR3 region has 15 residues. The CDR3 here is CASSLSGGIAYEQYF. The CDR3 DNA follows: TGTGCCAGCAGCTTATCGGGAGGGATTGCCTACGAGCAGTACTTC.

The V call is TRBV3-1 (or the pseudogene TRBV3-2), the J call TRBJ2-5, with 10 nucleotides matching TRBD2. The CDR3 spans 15 residues. Germline V gene sequence: CDR1 LGHDT, CDR2 YNNKEL (reference sequence). The ends lost 3 bases at V and 4 bases at J; junction bases unmatched: 5. CDR3 sequence reads: CASSHNLAGAETQYF. CDR3 sequence (DNA): TGTGCCAGCAGCCATAATCTAGCGGGAGCAGAGACCCAGTACTTC.

V gene TRBV6-5 combines with J gene TRBJ2-5; the match to TRBD2 covers 8 bases. Germline V lookup: CDR1 MNHEY, CDR2 SVGAGI. With V trimmed by 8 bases and J by 2 bases, 10 bases remained unmatched. This CDR3 contains 15 residues. The CDR3 DNA sequence: TGTGCCAGCTCGAGCGGGAGTAAGGGGCAAGAGACCCAGTACTTC. Residues: CASSSGSKGQETQYF.

The chain employs TRBV9 and TRBJ1-1; perhaps TRBD1 as D (5 bases). Trimming left V 0 bases short and J 5 bases short, with 8 bases between. CDR3 size: 13 residues. The germline gives CDR1 SGDLS, CDR2 YYNGEE. The CDR3 is CASSVGSGTEAFF. As DNA, the CDR3 is TGTGCCAGCAGCGTAGGGTCAGGGACTGAAGCTTTCTTT.

The chain combines TRBV7-2 with TRBJ1-5, with 7 bases lining up with TRBD1. V lost 1 base and J lost 0; bases outside the gene matches: 6. Looked up from germline, CDR1 is SGHTA and CDR2 is FQGNSA. This CDR3 contains 17 residues. CDR3 residues: CASSLGQGLISNQPQHF. DNA for the CDR3: TGTGCCAGCAGCTTAGGACAGGGTCTTATTAGCAATCAGCCCCAGCATTTT.